These 12 T cell receptor beta chains originate from one sample sequenced in a study of molecular identifiers for immune sequencing clone quantification. Each CDR3 protein is one row after TCRdb ran MiXCR on the PCR reads. Of nearly 650,000 distinct CDR3 sequences detected, about 25% appear once; the ten largest clones hold about 0.84%. The specimen sequenced was naive CD8+ T cells from blood, with Jurkat cell RNA spiked in. Subset here: FACS-sorted CD8+CD4-CCR7+CD45RA+ naive T cells. These receptors were obtained from a human donor in good health. Some libraries in this study had Jurkat cell RNA spiked in.

This clonotype has just a few counts. The CDR3 coding sequence is TGTGCCAGCAGTCCTGCGTTGGAGCAGCCCCAGCATTTT. The encoded protein is CASSPALEQPQHF. The genes are TRBV6-5 and TRBJ1-5; D not certain. This CDR3 is 13 amino acids long. The germline V gene has CDR1 MNHEY and CDR2 SVGAGI. The germline V and J ends were trimmed by 5 bases and 7 bases, with 12 bases remaining between them.

V is TRBV4-3 and J is TRBJ2-7, with 9 bases matching TRBD1. Germline V gives CDR1 LGHNA, CDR2 YSLEER. The CDR3 consists of 15 residues. The V gene end was trimmed by 3 bases and the J gene end by 2 bases; junction bases not matched to a gene: 5. CDR3 in amino acids: CASSHAGQGTYEQYF. CDR3 nucleotides: TGCGCCAGCAGCCACGCAGGACAGGGGACCTACGAGCAGTACTTC.

J is TRBJ2-6 and V is TRBV7-2; no definite D call. Germline V gene data show CDR1 as SGHTA and CDR2 as FQGNSA. The CDR3 contains 18 residues. The V end lost 0 bases, the J end lost 0 bases, and 12 bases lay between the germline ends. The CDR3 loop reads CASSLAPPGLSGANVLTF. CDR3 bases: TGTGCCAGCAGCTTAGCCCCGCCAGGCCTCTCTGGGGCCAACGTCCTGACTTTC.

Comment on this clonotype: At one boundary the junction diverges from the germline segment, which might be a read error. The rearrangement links TRBV30 to TRBJ1-2; TRBD1 is a possible D gene (5 bases). CDR3 length: 15 residues. Germline V CDR1 and CDR2: GTSNPN, SVGIG (reference sequence). The CDR3: CTWSPGPGTAYGYTF. The CDR3, as DNA: TGTACCTGGAGTCCCGGCCCCGGGACGGCCTATGGCTACACCTTC. The full variable domain, completed using reference TRBV30 and TRBJ1-2, is SQTIHQWPATLVQPVGSPLSLECTVEGTSNPNLYWYRQAAGRGLQLLFYSVGIGQISSEVPQNLSASRPQDRQFILSSKKLLLSDSGFYLCTWSPGPGTAYGYTFGSGTRLTVV.

With regard to this clonotype: Without the conserved terminal phenylalanine or tryptophan, this CDR3 likely stems from a read error. J is TRBJ2-1 and V is TRBV14; D is perhaps TRBD2 (5 bases). The length of the CDR3 is 15 residues. V lost 3 bases to trimming and J lost 4 bases, with 13 bases between them. Per germline, CDR1 SGHDN and CDR2 FVKESK. CDR3 sequence reads: CASSQWKRRYNEQFI. The CDR3 region has the DNA TGTGCCAGCAGCCAGTGGAAGCGGAGGTACAATGAGCAGTTCATC.

There are a few counts of this clonotype. The junction departs from germline at one end; a sequencing error may be responsible. The V and J genes are TRBV20-1 and TRBJ2-5; the match to TRBD2 covers 9 bases. This CDR3 has 14 residues. From germline, CDR1 is DFQATT and CDR2 SNEGSKA (reference sequence). CDR3 nucleotide sequence: TGCAGTGCTAGGTCGATAGCGGGGGAAGAGGCCCAGTACTTC. This gives the protein CSARSIAGEEAQYF.

This clonotype was counted only a few times. This may stem from a read error, because a much larger clone lies one nucleotide away. This chain links TRBV28 with TRBJ1-5; D is uncertain. The CDR3 covers 11 residues. The V end lost 4 bases, the J end lost 6 bases, and 4 bases lay between the germline ends. Germline lookup yields CDR1 MDHEN and CDR2 SYDVKM. This chain's CDR3 is CASSWGQPQHF. CDR3 coding DNA: TGTGCCAGCAGTTGGGGTCAGCCCCAGCATTTT. Combining the CDR3 with reference TRBV28 and TRBJ1-5 gives the whole variable domain DVKVTQSSRYLVKRTGEKVFLECVQDMDHENMFWYRQDPGLGLRLIYFSYDVKMKEKGDIPEGYSVSREKKERFSLILESASTNQTSMYLCASSWGQPQHFGDGTRLSIL.

Turning to this clonotype: This sequence may be a read error, since a much larger clone differs from it by one base. This sequence joins TRBV15 and TRBJ2-5; 8 nucleotides match TRBD1. The V gene's germline CDR1 is LNHNV and CDR2 YYDKDF (reference sequence). The CDR3 has 15 amino acids. With V trimmed by 5 bases and J by 4 bases, 9 bases remained unmatched. CDR3: CATSSTGAGRETQYF. The DNA of the CDR3 is TGTGCCACCAGCTCGACAGGGGCCGGCCGAGAGACCCAGTACTTC.

This clonotype was picked up a small number of times. The chain recombines TRBV19 with TRBJ2-1; D may be TRBD1 or TRBD2 (6 bases each). CDR1 is LNHDA and CDR2 is SQIVND in the germline V gene (reference sequence). The length of the CDR3 is 15 residues. Trimming stripped 5 bases from V and 4 bases from J, with 15 bases between. This chain's CDR3 is CASSHGGGPYNEQFF. CDR3 nucleotides: TGTGCCAGTAGTCACGGGGGCGGCCCTTACAATGAGCAGTTCTTC.

The table lists this clonotype with a few counts. The J gene is TRBJ1-2, the V gene TRBV6-6; tentatively, D is TRBD1 (5 bases). Per the germline V gene, CDR1 is MNHNY and CDR2 is SVGAGI (reference sequence). V lost 3 bases, J lost 0 bases, and 14 bases lay in between. The CDR3 extends over 16 amino acids. In nucleotides, the CDR3 is TGTGCCAGCAGTTATTCAGGGACGACCCCTAACTATGGCTACACCTTC. It is translated as CASSYSGTTPNYGYTF.

This clonotype was detected many times. The rearrangement joins TRBV3-1 to TRBJ2-7, with 8 bases that match TRBD2. V lost 8 bases, J lost 2 bases, and 2 bases stayed unmatched. There are 12 residues in the CDR3. Germline V gives CDR1 LGHDT, CDR2 YNNKEL (reference sequence). CDR3 DNA: TGTGCCAGCTCGGGGGGGCCCTACGAGCAGTACTTC. Translating gives CASSGGPYEQYF.

Points on this clonotype: Likely a read error: the CDR3 ends without its conserved phenylalanine or tryptophan. The chain carries TRBV5-1 and TRBJ2-3; 8 bases fit TRBD2. V dropped 4 bases and J dropped 4; count of bases not matched to a gene: 8. Germline CDR1 is SGHRS and CDR2 is YFSETQ. The CDR3 runs 15 residues. The CDR3 sequence: CASSHFSGEADTQYS. The DNA of the CDR3 is TGCGCCAGCAGCCACTTTAGCGGGGAGGCAGATACGCAGTATTCT.